The TCR beta chain described here comes from a study of TIL therapy for anti-PD-1-resistant metastatic lung cancer. The overall study: Progressing patients received lymphodepletion, expanded TIL infusion and IL-2. Most patients had lung adenocarcinoma.

Specified time point: pre-treatment sample, taken before nivolumab and TIL therapy. Adults with stage 4 NSCLC were enrolled in a phase I trial. V dropped 3 bases and J dropped 5 bases, with 15 bases sitting between them. The CDR3 sequence is 14 residues long. CDR1 and CDR2 (germline): SGHDT, YYEEEE. Sequencing used immunoSEQ v3. Sequencing depth was around 1.9 million read pairs for survey level, roughly 4.5-6 million for deep. Using immunoSEQ multiplex PCR, the repertoire was profiled, and TCRdb retains in-frame clones only, with some absent. The repertoire holds tens of thousands of clones, with approximately 86% as singletons.

This sequence originates from a person aged 25 to 80 with non-small cell lung cancer. V gene TRBV5-6 combines with J gene TRBJ2-7; TRBD2 might be the D (6 bases). Specimen: blood, collected at baseline. DNA of the CDR3: TGTGCCAGCAGCTGGGGGGTGCCTAAGGACGAGCAGTACTTC. Translated: CASSWGVPKDEQYF.